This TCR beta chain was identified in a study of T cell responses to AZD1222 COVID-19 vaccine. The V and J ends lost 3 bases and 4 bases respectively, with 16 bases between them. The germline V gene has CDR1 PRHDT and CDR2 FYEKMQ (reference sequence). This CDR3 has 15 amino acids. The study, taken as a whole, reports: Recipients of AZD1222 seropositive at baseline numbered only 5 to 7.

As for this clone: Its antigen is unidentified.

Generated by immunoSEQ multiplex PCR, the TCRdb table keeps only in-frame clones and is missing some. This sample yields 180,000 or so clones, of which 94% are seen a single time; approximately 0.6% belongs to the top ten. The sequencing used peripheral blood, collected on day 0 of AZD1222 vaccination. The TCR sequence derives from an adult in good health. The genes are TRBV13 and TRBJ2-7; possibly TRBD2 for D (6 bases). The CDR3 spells CASSFGTSQVYEQYF. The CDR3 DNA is TGTGCCAGCAGCTTCGGGACTTCCCAAGTTTACGAGCAGTACTTC.